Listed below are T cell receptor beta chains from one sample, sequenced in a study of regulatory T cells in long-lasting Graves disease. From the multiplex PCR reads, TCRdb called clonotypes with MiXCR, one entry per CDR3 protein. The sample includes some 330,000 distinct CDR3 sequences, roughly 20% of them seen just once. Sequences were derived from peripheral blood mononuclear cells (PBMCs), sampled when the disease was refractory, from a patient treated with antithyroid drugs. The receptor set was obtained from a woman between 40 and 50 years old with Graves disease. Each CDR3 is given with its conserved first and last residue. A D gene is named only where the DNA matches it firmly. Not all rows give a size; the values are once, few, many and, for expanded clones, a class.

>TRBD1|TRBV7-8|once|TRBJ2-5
TGTGCCAGCAGCTCCTTGGACAGGGCAGGAAAAGAGACCCAGCACTTC
CASSSLDRAGKETQHF
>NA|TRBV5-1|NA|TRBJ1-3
TGCGCCAGCATCACTGGTTGCACCATATATTTT
CASITGCTIYF
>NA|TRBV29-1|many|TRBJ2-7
TGCAGCGTTACAGATCGGTTTAACTACGAGCAGTACTTC
CSVTDRFNYEQYF
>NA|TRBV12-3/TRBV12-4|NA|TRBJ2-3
TGTGCCAGCAGTTTAGCGCTGGCAGCAGTCCCGTTGGCCACAGATACGCAGTATTTT
CASSLALAAVPLATDTQYF
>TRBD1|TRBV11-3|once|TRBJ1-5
TGTGCCAGCAGCTTAGATGGTAGTTCTGTGATTGGGACAGGGAGCAATCAGCCCCAGCATTTT
CASSLDGSSVIGTGSNQPQHF
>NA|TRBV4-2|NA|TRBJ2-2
TGTGCCAGCAGCCGGGACCCGGGGGCGAACACCGGGGAGCTGTTTTTT
CASSRDPGANTGELFF
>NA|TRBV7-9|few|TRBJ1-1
TGTGCCACCCACGCCCTCTTTAGTAGGGTAGGTGACAGGAGGCTGGTCGGTGAAGCTTTCTTT
CATHALFSRVGDRRLVGEAFF
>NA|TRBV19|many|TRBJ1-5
TGTGCCAGTAGTCGGTTTAGGTCCAATCAGCCCCAGCATTTT
CASSRFRSNQPQHF
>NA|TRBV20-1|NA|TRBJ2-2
TGCAGTGCTAGAGATAACATGAACACCGGGGAGCTGTTTTTT
CSARDNMNTGELFF
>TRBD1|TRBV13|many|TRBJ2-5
TGTGCCAGCAGCTACCGGGACAGGGGGCTCCAAGAGACCCAGTACTTC
CASSYRDRGLQETQYF
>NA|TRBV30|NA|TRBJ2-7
TGTGCCTGGAGGGCCATCCGGGACGAGCAGTACTTC
CAWRAIRDEQYF
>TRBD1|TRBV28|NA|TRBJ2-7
TGTGCCAGCACCGAACCGGGACAGGGGGCCTACGAGCAGTACTTC
CASTEPGQGAYEQYF
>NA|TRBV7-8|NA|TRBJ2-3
TGTGCCAGCAGCTTAGGGGCCGAAGATACGCAGTATTTT
CASSLGAEDTQYF
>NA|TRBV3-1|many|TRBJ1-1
TGTGCCAGCAGCCAAACCGGGCAAGCTTTCTTT
CASSQTGQAFF
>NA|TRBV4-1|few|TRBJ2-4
TGCGCCAGCAGCCAACAGGGAGAGGAAAACATTCAGTACTTC
CASSQQGEENIQYF
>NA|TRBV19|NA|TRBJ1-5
TGTGCCAGTAGTACGGAGGCTGGTCAGCCCCAGCATTTT
CASSTEAGQPQHF
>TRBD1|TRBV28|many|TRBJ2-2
TGTGCCAGCAGTCGAATGACAGGGGGGCCTCCCGGGGAGCTGTTTTTT
CASSRMTGGPPGELFF
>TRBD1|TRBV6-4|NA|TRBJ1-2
TGTGCCAGCAGTCCTACCGGGACAGGCCTCTTTGGTAACTATGGCTACACCTTC
CASSPTGTGLFGNYGYTF
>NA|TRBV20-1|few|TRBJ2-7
TGCAGTGAGGCCCGCTACGAGCAGTACTTC
CSEARYEQYF
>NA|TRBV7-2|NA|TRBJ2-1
TGTGCCAGCAGCTTAGAATTGCAGGCCAACAATGAGCAGTTCTTC
CASSLELQANNEQFF